These T cell receptor beta chains were read from a single sample in a study of blood T cell repertoires in COVID-19. Data came from immunoSEQ multiplex PCR; TCRdb stores just in-frame clones and leaves some out. The data contain roughly 170,000 clones, approximately 82% of them seen just once; the ten biggest clones take up less than 4.5%. Sequenced material: PBMCs or T cells enriched from blood (not recorded which). Source of these receptors: a woman between 45 and 60 years old in a cohort exposed to, infected with or recovered from COVID-19 (not recorded which). The CDR3 runs from the conserved cysteine through the conserved F or W. Each record gives: D gene, V gene, J gene, clone size, CDR3 DNA, CDR3 protein. D genes are given only for firm matches. Where a row states a size, it is once, few, many or the class of an expanded clone; other rows omit it.

D: TRBD1; V: TRBV7-3; J: TRBJ2-5; size: -; DNA: TGTGCCAGCAGTGGCGGGACAGGGTGGGTCTGGACCCAGTACTTC; CDR3: CASSGGTGWVWTQYF
D: TRBD1; V: TRBV29-1; J: TRBJ2-7; size: -; DNA: TGCAGCGTTTGGGACAGGGCCCACGAGCAGTACTTC; CDR3: CSVWDRAHEQYF
D: TRBD1; V: TRBV14; J: TRBJ1-5; size: -; DNA: TGTGCCAGCAGCCAAGGGGGACAGTATCAGCCCCAGCATTTT; CDR3: CASSQGGQYQPQHF
D: -; V: TRBV6-5; J: TRBJ2-5; size: -; DNA: TGTGCCAGCAGCACGGGGGGCGCCGGGGAGACCCAGTACTTC; CDR3: CASSTGGAGETQYF
D: -; V: TRBV2; J: TRBJ1-1; size: -; DNA: TGTGCCAGCAGGGTGGACAGAGCGAACACTGAAGCTTTCTTT; CDR3: CASRVDRANTEAFF
D: TRBD1; V: TRBV19; J: TRBJ1-2; size: once; DNA: TGTGCCAGTAGTATTCGACAGGGGAATGGGTATGGCTACACCTTC; CDR3: CASSIRQGNGYGYTF
D: TRBD1; V: TRBV5-1; J: TRBJ2-3; size: -; DNA: TGCGCCAGCAGGTTGTCCGGGACAGGGGGACCAGATACGCAGTATTTT; CDR3: CASRLSGTGGPDTQYF
D: TRBD2; V: TRBV10-2; J: TRBJ2-7; size: -; DNA: TGCGCCACCAGAGAGCGGGGGATCTACGAGCAGTACTTC; CDR3: CATRERGIYEQYF
D: TRBD1; V: TRBV24-1; J: TRBJ2-1; size: -; DNA: TGTGCCACCAGTGATTTCGGGGGACAGGGGTACTACAATGAGCAGTTCTTC; CDR3: CATSDFGGQGYYNEQFF
D: -; V: TRBV5-8; J: TRBJ2-7; size: -; DNA: TGTGCCAGCAGATTTAGCAGCTACGAGCAGTACTTC; CDR3: CASRFSSYEQYF
D: TRBD1; V: TRBV7-9; J: TRBJ2-7; size: -; DNA: TGTGCCAGCAGTTCCGGGACAGGGGGCGAGCAGTACTTC; CDR3: CASSSGTGGEQYF
D: -; V: TRBV6-5; J: TRBJ1-1; size: -; DNA: TGTGCCAGCAGGGAGACGAACATGAACACTGAAGCTTTCTTT; CDR3: CASRETNMNTEAFF
D: -; V: TRBV19; J: TRBJ1-6; size: -; DNA: TGTGCCTCGGAGACGGGACTGTTGAATTCACCCCTCCACTTT; CDR3: CASETGLLNSPLHF
D: -; V: TRBV18; J: TRBJ1-4; size: -; DNA: TGTGCCAGCTCACCACCACAGACAAATGAAAAACTGTTTTTT; CDR3: CASSPPQTNEKLFF
D: -; V: TRBV5-1; J: TRBJ2-3; size: -; DNA: TGCGCCAGCAGCTCAGCGGGTTCTAGCACAGATACGCAGTATTTT; CDR3: CASSSAGSSTDTQYF
D: -; V: TRBV28; J: TRBJ1-2; size: once; DNA: TGTGCCAGCACCTCCCTAGGCTATGGCTACACCTTC; CDR3: CASTSLGYGYTF
D: TRBD1; V: TRBV23-1; J: TRBJ2-2; size: few; DNA: TGCGCCAGCAGTCAGGGACGCGCGGGGACAGGGAGCACCGGGGAGCTGTTTTTT; CDR3: CASSQGRAGTGSTGELFF
D: -; V: TRBV19; J: TRBJ2-1; size: once; DNA: TGTGCCAGTAGTATCTCGACTAATGAGCAGTTCTTC; CDR3: CASSISTNEQFF
D: TRBD1; V: TRBV27; J: TRBJ2-3; size: -; DNA: TGTGCCAGCAGTTCCAGGGTAGGGGGCCATGGAGATACGCAGTATTTT; CDR3: CASSSRVGGHGDTQYF
D: TRBD1; V: TRBV6-2/TRBV6-3; J: TRBJ1-1; size: -; DNA: TGTGCCAGCAGTTACGGACAGGGGGTCCTGAACACTGAAGCTTTCTTT; CDR3: CASSYGQGVLNTEAFF
D: TRBD2; V: TRBV6-5; J: TRBJ2-7; size: -; DNA: TGTGCCAGCAGTTACTTCCCCGGGACTAGCATCGACGAGCAGTACTTC; CDR3: CASSYFPGTSIDEQYF
D: -; V: TRBV6-5; J: TRBJ1-2; size: few; DNA: TGTGCCAGCAGTTACGAGGGAGGCTACACCTTC; CDR3: CASSYEGGYTF
D: -; V: TRBV6-4; J: TRBJ1-1; size: few; DNA: TGTGCCAGCAGCAGGGGCCAGAACACTGAAGCTTTCTTT; CDR3: CASSRGQNTEAFF
D: -; V: TRBV10-3; J: TRBJ1-5; size: once; DNA: TGTGCCATCAGTGCTGGGGGCGGAAATCAGCCCCAGCATTTT; CDR3: CAISAGGGNQPQHF
D: -; V: TRBV5-1; J: TRBJ2-1; size: -; DNA: TGCGCCAGCAGCGGCGGGACAGCCGACAATGAGCAGTTCTTC; CDR3: CASSGGTADNEQFF
D: -; V: TRBV28; J: TRBJ1-4; size: few; DNA: TGTGCCAGCTCTACTTCCCGCACAACTAATGAAAAACTGTTTTTT; CDR3: CASSTSRTTNEKLFF
D: TRBD1; V: TRBV9; J: TRBJ1-2; size: -; DNA: TGTGCCAGCAGCGCCTCAACCGCCGTAACCGGGACAGGCGATGGCTACACCTTC; CDR3: CASSASTAVTGTGDGYTF
D: -; V: TRBV12-3/TRBV12-4; J: TRBJ2-1; size: -; DNA: TGTGCCAGCAGTTTCAGGGATGAGCAGTTCTTC; CDR3: CASSFRDEQFF
D: -; V: TRBV6-5; J: TRBJ2-6; size: -; DNA: TGTGCCACCCTCTTAACTGGGGCCAACGTCCTGACTTTC; CDR3: CATLLTGANVLTF
D: TRBD2; V: TRBV4-2; J: TRBJ2-1; size: -; DNA: TGTGCCAGCAGCCCGGTCCCGCGGGGGGTCAATGAGCAGTTCTTC; CDR3: CASSPVPRGVNEQFF
D: -; V: TRBV28; J: TRBJ1-5; size: -; DNA: TGTGCCAGCAGTTACAAAAGCAATCAGCCCCAGCATTTT; CDR3: CASSYKSNQPQHF
D: TRBD1; V: TRBV5-4; J: TRBJ2-5; size: -; DNA: TGTGCCAGCAGCACCGGGACAGGGGGTCTAGAGACCCAGTACTTC; CDR3: CASSTGTGGLETQYF
D: -; V: TRBV14; J: TRBJ1-4; size: -; DNA: TGTGCCAGCAGCCGATTTATTGGGGCTGGGGAAAAACTGTTTTTT; CDR3: CASSRFIGAGEKLFF
D: TRBD2; V: TRBV11-2; J: TRBJ2-7; size: -; DNA: TGTGCCAGCAGCTTGGGACTAGCAGCCACCTACGAGCAGTACTTC; CDR3: CASSLGLAATYEQYF
D: -; V: TRBV9; J: TRBJ1-6; size: -; DNA: TGTGCCAGCAGCGTACAGGATAATTCACCCCTCCACTTT; CDR3: CASSVQDNSPLHF
D: -; V: TRBV10-2; J: TRBJ2-3; size: -; DNA: TGCGCCAGCAGAGAACCGGGAGCTGCTACGCAGTATTTT; CDR3: CASREPGAATQYF
D: -; V: TRBV7-2; J: TRBJ1-2; size: -; DNA: TGTGCCAGCAGCTTTGAGGGTGGAGGGGCCTATGGCTACACCTTC; CDR3: CASSFEGGGAYGYTF
D: -; V: TRBV28; J: TRBJ1-2; size: -; DNA: TGTGCCAGCAGTTTCGCAACAGGCGACGTTGATGGCTACACCTTC; CDR3: CASSFATGDVDGYTF
D: TRBD2; V: TRBV6-6; J: TRBJ2-3; size: -; DNA: TGTGCCAGCAGTCGGGTACTAGCGGGGGGGAAAACAGATACGCAGTATTTT; CDR3: CASSRVLAGGKTDTQYF
D: -; V: TRBV5-5; J: TRBJ2-1; size: -; DNA: TGTGCCAGCAGCTTCGACAATCTCGGCCTCAATGAGCAGTTCTTC; CDR3: CASSFDNLGLNEQFF
D: -; V: TRBV7-3; J: TRBJ2-7; size: -; DNA: TGTGCCAGCAGCGCGGGATCCACGGGGGAGCAGTACTTC; CDR3: CASSAGSTGEQYF